This T cell receptor (beta chain) was profiled in a study of T cell repertoires in cytomegalovirus infection. The study, taken as a whole, reports: Cumulative public TCR beta family frequency identified CMV carriers with the relevant HLA.

TCRdb reanalysed the reads using MiXCR and keeps one entry per CDR3 protein. This table holds hundreds of thousands of distinct CDR3 sequences, around 18% found once. V lost 5 bases, J lost 6 bases, and 13 bases lay in between. The CDR3 totals 14 residues. Germline CDR1 reads MDHEN; CDR2 reads SYDVKM. A few counts support this clonotype. Its antigen remains unknown. This receptor was identified in a human donor in good health (CMV status not recorded). Some clones in this sample may be carry-over from other donors' samples. V gene TRBV28 combines with J gene TRBJ2-2; no firm D call. The sample taken for sequencing was PBMCs. The CDR3 nucleotides read TGTGCCAGCAGTCCACGGAAGCTGGCCGGGGAGCTGTTTTTT. Protein sequence: CASSPRKLAGELFF.